This T cell receptor beta chain was profiled in a study of shared clonotypes between healthy human individuals (dated by TCRdb to between 2020 and 2021). About the investigation overall: The cohort comprised a couple of women and a few men aged 18 to 49 years. To increase sequencing depth and limit assay-specific biases, different laboratories used diverse techniques to prepare libraries and sequence TCR repertoires. Per donor, leukapheresis produced somewhere between about 0.94 and 9.5 billion PBMCs. For each donor, CD4 naive and CD4 memory were each given three plates, CD8 naive was given two plates, and CD8 memory was given one plate. The study deeply sequenced blood TCR repertoires of about 5 healthy adults to estimate repertoire size and the extent of clonotype sharing between individuals. Broader findings and caveats from the paper: Sampling was restricted to blood, and TCR repertoires in tissue are likely to differ from TCR repertoires in blood. The genetic and exposure-history diversity represented was limited by the small number of donors. Estimated clonotype richness was generally larger for naive than for memory subsets. Even with the large sequencing depth, rarefaction of the sorted-subset datasets indicated that sequencing was incomplete. Compared with non-shared clonotypes, clonotypes shared by all four sorted-subset donors had higher generation probabilities. Pairwise subsampling led to the expectation that sequencing depth would affect the degree of clonotype sharing among donors. When several donors were compared, the shared fraction of clonotypes was roughly 4.8% for naive CD4, approximately 3.5% for naive CD8, roughly 2.5% for memory CD4, and 0.35% to 0.4% for memory CD8.

Healthy HIV-negative adults with no recently reported acute infections or vaccinations were included as donors. Only Caucasian adults living in Nashville, Tennessee, USA were represented among the donors. CD8 memory samples consisted of magnetically selected CD45RO+ cells combined with CCR7-negative CD45RA+ effector memory (TemRA) cells. Blood was obtained by leukapheresis, after which PBMCs were separated by Ficoll-Histopaque density gradient centrifugation and cryopreserved in liquid nitrogen vapor phase. Analytical flow cytometry was used to check the purity and quantity of each magnetically sorted T cell population. Genomic DNA was isolated from every sorted fraction and measured by UV absorbance on a Nanodrop 2000c. Using the deep immunoSEQ assay, TCR CDR3 regions were amplified from genomic DNA by multiplex PCR. Extracted genomic DNA from each cell subset was spread evenly across all wells of several immunoSEQ 96-well plates, with each plate serving as a replicate. For sorted subsets, 150 to 250 ng genomic DNA, equal to some 28,000 T cell genomes, was loaded into each replicate PCR. The purified libraries were quantified using a Qubit 3.0 fluorometer, sized with a Bioanalyzer 2100, and then quantified again using the KAPA Library Quantification kit. Every immunoSEQ 96-well plate was sequenced on a dedicated single-read 150-cycle Illumina NextSeq 550 flow cell. As for the original processing: Because the immunoSEQ output held only junctional sequences and lacked quality scores, the filtering could not match the filtering applied to full-length reads. To assign V/J genes and CDR3, sequences were annotated using PyIR, a Python wrapper for IgBLAST v1.9, with IMGT germline references. Reads with weak V/J assignments (E-value above 1e-6), missing CDR3, stop codons, out-of-frame junctions, or ambiguous translated residues were removed. V3J clonotypes were defined as sequences sharing the same inferred V gene, J gene, and CDR3 amino acid sequence. Percentage overlap between repertoires was calculated by dividing the number of shared unique clonotypes by the size of the smaller repertoire. Repertoire richness was assessed with RTK rarefaction, the Chao1 estimator, and Recon v2.1 estimates of unobserved clonotypes. For all TCRbeta clonotypes obtained by the gDNA method from several donors, generation probabilities were computed with OLGA. TCRdb limited this immuneACCESS table to in-frame rearrangements with V and J called. A share of clones is missing; checked studies link under half to unresolved V genes, and the rest is unexplained. V, J and clone size reflect that table, while D and trimming were determined from the DNA. The sample table lists about 380,000 clones, about 96% of them with a count of one. Of the sample, approximately 0.32% falls within the top ten clones.

The CDR1 and CDR2 encoded by the germline V gene (reference sequence) are SEHNR and FQNEAQ. The CDR3 runs 15 amino acids, cysteine and phenylalanine included. Only the CDR3 region is kept as DNA, spanning 45 bases read in frame from base 1. The V and J ends are trimmed by 0 bases and 3 bases, leaving 9 bases between them. A remark on this clone: The specificity of this receptor is unknown. Per-base qualities were not stored, and no clone one base away is much larger.

Source material: memory CD8+ T cells sorted from blood. Taken with the paper, the label for cell subset or site translates to: CD45RO+ cells pooled with CCR7-negative TemRA cells. The V and J genes are TRBV7-9 and TRBJ2-4, with the D gene not clear enough to name. This TCR came from a man aged 25-45 years in good health. Read as DNA, the sequence is TGTGCCAGCAGCTTAGCTGGGGATCACAAAAACATTCAGTACTTC. This encodes CASSLAGDHKNIQYF.